This T cell receptor beta chain is drawn from a study of regulatory T cells in long-lasting Graves disease. Background on the study: A definition of persistent Graves' disease required over 5 years of antithyroid drugs plus positive TSH receptor antibodies. Study outcomes and limitations: Persistent disease preferred TRBV28, TRBJ1-2 and TRBJ2-5; new disease, TRBV20-1 and TRBJ2-1. It was possible that the small sample size reduced accuracy. New patients shared more than 750 public clonotypes, fewer than the approximately 3,000 shared by persistent patients.

Arm-PCR of CDR3 regions with iRepertoire HTBI primers generated TCR beta libraries. TCRdb ran MiXCR on the multiplex PCR reads and lists one entry per CDR3 protein. The profile covers 400,000 to 500,000 distinct CDR3 sequences, with 20% to 25% appearing a single time and around 12% taken by the ten largest. The time point: persistent/refractory GD, antithyroid drugs over 5 years with positive TRAb. Making the TCR library involved RNA that had been extracted from PBMCs. The CDR3 length is 15 residues. The germline CDR1 and CDR2 sequences are SQVTM and ANQGSEA. As regards this clonotype: The antigen is not known. An end of the junction differs from the germline gene, which may be a read error.

The material was peripheral blood mononuclear cells (PBMCs), obtained when the disease was refractory, from a patient treated with antithyroid drugs. The sequence derives from a female donor with Graves disease. The chain employs TRBV29-1 and TRBJ2-7; 9 bases line up with TRBD1. The CDR3 loop reads CSVQGVGTGSYVQYF. The CDR3 coding sequence is TGCAGCGTCCAGGGGGTTGGGACAGGGTCCTACGTGCAGTACTTC.